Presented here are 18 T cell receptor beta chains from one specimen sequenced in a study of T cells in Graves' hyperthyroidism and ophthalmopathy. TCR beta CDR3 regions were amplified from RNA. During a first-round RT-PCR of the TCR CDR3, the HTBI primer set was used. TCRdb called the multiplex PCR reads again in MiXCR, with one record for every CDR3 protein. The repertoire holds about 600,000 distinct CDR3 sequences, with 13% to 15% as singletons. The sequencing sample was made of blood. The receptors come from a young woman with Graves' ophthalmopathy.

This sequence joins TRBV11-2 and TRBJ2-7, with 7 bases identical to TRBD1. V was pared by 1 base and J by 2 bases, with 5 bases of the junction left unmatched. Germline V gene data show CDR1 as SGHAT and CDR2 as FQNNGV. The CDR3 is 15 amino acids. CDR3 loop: CASSLGGTATYEQYF. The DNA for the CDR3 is TGTGCCAGCAGCTTAGGAGGGACAGCTACCTACGAGCAGTACTTC.

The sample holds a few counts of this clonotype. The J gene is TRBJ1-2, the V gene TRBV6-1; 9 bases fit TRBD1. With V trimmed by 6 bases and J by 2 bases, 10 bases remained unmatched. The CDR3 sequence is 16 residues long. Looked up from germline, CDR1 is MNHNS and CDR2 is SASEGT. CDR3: CASSRTGTGTNYGYTF. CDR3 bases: TGTGCCAGCAGCCGGACCGGGACAGGGACCAACTATGGCTACACCTTC.

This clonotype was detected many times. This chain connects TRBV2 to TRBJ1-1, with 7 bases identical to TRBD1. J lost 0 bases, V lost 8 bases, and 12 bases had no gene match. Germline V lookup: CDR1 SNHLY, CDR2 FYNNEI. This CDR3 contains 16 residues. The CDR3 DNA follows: TGTGCCAGCCCCGGCGACAGGGAGATGATGAACACTGAAGCTTTCTTT. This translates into CASPGDREMMNTEAFF. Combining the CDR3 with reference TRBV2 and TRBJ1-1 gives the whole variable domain EPEVTQTPSHQVTQMGQEVILRCVPISNHLYFYWYRQILGQKVEFLVSFYNNEISEKSEIFDDQFSVERPDGSNFTLKIRSTKLEDSAMYFCASPGDREMMNTEAFFGQGTRLTVV.

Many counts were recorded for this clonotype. CDR3 protein: CASSFRDGRDEQYF. CDR3 sequence (DNA): TGTGCCAGCAGCTTCCGGGACGGCCGTGACGAGCAGTACTTC. The chain is built from TRBV7-3 and TRBJ2-7; possibly TRBD1 or TRBD2 for D (5 bases each). Per germline, CDR1 SGHTA and CDR2 FQGTGA. CDR3 length equals 14 residues. V dropped 3 bases and J dropped 5 bases, with 14 bases sitting between them.

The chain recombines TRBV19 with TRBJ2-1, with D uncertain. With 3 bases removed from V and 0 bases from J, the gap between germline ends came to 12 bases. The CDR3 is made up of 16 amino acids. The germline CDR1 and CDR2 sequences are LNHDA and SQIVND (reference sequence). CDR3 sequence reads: CASSIWGTSSYNEQFF. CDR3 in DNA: TGTGCCAGTAGTATTTGGGGAACCAGCTCCTACAATGAGCAGTTCTTC.

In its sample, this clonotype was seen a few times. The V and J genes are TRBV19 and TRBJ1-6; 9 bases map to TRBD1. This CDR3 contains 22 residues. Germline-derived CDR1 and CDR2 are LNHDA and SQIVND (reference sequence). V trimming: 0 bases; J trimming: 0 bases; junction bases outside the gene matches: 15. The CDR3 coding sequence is TGTGCCAGTAGTATAGACTACAGGGGGCAACGGACGTGGAGCTCCTATAATTCACCCCTCCACTTT. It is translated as CASSIDYRGQRTWSSYNSPLHF.

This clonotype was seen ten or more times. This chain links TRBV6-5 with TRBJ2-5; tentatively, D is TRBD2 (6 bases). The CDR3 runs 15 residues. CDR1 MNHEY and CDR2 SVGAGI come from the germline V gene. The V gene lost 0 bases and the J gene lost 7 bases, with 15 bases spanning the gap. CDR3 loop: CASSYSAGDSGTQYF. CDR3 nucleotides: TGTGCCAGCAGTTACTCGGCCGGGGACTCAGGGACCCAGTACTTC.

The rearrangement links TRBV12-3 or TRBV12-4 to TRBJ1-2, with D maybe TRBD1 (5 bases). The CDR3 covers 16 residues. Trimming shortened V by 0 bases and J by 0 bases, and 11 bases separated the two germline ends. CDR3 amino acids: CASSLAGGAPNYGYTF. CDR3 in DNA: TGTGCCAGCAGTTTAGCAGGAGGGGCTCCTAACTATGGCTACACCTTC.

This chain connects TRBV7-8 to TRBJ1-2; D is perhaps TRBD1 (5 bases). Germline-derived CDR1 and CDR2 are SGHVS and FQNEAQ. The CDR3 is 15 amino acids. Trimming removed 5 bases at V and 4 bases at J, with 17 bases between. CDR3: CASSPQVQGGYGYTF. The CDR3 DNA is TGTGCCAGCAGCCCCCAGGTTCAGGGAGGCTATGGCTACACCTTC.

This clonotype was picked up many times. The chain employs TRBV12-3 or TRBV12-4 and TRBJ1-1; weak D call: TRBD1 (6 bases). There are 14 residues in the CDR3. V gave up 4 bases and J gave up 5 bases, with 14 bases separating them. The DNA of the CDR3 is TGTGCCAGCAGTTCCCTTATAGGGGGGACTGAAGCTTTCTTT. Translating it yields CASSSLIGGTEAFF.

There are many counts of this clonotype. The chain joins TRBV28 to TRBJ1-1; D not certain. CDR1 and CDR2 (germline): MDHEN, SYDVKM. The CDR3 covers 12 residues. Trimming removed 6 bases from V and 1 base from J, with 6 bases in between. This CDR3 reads CASRKGNTEAFF. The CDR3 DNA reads TGTGCCAGCAGAAAAGGGAACACTGAAGCTTTCTTT.

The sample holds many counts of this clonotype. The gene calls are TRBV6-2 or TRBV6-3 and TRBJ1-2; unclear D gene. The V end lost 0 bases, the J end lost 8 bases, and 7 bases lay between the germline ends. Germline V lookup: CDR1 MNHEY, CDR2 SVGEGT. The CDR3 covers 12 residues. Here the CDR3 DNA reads TGTGCCAGCAGTTACTCAACATGGGGCTACACCTTC. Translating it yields CASSYSTWGYTF.

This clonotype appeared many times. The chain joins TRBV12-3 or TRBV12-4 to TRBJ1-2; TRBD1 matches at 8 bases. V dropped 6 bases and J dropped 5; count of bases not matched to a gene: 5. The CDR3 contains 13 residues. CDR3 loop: CASSGQGVYGYTF. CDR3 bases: TGTGCCAGCAGCGGACAGGGAGTTTATGGCTACACCTTC.

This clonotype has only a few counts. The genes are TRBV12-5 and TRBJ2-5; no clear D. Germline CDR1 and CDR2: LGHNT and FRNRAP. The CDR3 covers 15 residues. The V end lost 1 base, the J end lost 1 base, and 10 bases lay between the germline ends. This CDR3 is CASGLDITPQETQYF. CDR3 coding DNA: TGTGCTAGTGGTTTGGACATCACTCCCCAAGAGACCCAGTACTTC.

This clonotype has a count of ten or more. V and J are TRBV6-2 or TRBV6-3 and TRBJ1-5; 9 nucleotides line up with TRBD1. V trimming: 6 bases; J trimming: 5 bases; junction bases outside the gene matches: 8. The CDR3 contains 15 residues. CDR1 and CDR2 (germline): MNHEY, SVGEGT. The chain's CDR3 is CASSSPGQGYQPQHF. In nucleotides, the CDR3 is TGTGCCAGCAGCTCACCGGGACAGGGTTATCAGCCCCAGCATTTT.

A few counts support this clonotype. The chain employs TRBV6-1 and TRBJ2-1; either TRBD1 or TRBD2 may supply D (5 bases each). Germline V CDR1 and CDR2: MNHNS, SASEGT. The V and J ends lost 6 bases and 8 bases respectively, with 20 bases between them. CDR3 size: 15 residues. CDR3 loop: CASRATGAEWDEQFF. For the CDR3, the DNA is TGTGCCAGCAGGGCCACCGGGGCGGAATGGGATGAGCAGTTCTTC.

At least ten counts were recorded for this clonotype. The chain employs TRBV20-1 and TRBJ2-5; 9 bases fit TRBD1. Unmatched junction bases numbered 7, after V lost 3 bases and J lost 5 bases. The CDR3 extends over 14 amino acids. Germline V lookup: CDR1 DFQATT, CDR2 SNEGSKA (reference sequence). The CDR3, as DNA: TGCAGTGCTAGTCGACAGGGGGTTGGGGAGACCCAGTACTTC. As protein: CSASRQGVGETQYF.

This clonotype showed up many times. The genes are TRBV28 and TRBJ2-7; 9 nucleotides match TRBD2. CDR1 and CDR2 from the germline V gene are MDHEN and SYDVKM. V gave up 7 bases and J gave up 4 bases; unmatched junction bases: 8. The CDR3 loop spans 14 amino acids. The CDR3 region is CASIPSGEPYEQYF. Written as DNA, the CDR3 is TGTGCCAGCATCCCTAGCGGGGAACCTTACGAGCAGTACTTC.